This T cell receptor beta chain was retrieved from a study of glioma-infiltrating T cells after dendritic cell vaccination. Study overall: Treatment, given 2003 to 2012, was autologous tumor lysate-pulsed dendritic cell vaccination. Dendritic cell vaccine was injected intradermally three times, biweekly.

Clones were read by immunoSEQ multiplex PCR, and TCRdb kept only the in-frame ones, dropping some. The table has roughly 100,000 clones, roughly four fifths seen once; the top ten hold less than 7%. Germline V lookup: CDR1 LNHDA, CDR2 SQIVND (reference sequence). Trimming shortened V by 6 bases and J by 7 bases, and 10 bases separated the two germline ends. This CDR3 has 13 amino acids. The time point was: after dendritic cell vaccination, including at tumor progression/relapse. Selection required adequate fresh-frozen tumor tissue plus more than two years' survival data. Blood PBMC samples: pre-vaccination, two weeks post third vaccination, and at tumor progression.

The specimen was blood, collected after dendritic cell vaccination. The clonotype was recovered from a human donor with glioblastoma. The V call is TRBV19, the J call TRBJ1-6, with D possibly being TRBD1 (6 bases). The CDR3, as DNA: TGTGCCAGTAGACTTCAGGGGAATTCACCCCTCCACTTT. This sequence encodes CASRLQGNSPLHF. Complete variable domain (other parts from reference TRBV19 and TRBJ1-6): DGGITQSPKYLFRKEGQNVTLSCEQNLNHDAMYWYRQDPGQGLRLIYYSQIVNDFQKGDIAEGYSVSREKKESFPLTVTSAQKNPTAFYLCASRLQGNSPLHFGNGTRLTVT.